This T cell receptor (beta chain) was identified in a study of T cell responses to AZD1222 COVID-19 vaccine. General study results and limits: Along spike, vaccine-associated CD4 TCRs were found throughout, with dominance at 160-218 and 743-854.

Germline CDR1 and CDR2: PRHDT and FYEKMQ (reference sequence). The ends lost 0 bases at V and 8 bases at J; junction bases unmatched: 8. The CDR3 has 17 residues. Comments on this clone: Its specificity is unknown.

Produced via immunoSEQ multiplex PCR; TCRdb's table is partial and in-frame only. The profile shows about 140,000 clones, 92% of them singletons. Sequencing used peripheral blood, obtained on day 0 of AZD1222 vaccination. This sequence originates from an adult in good health. The J gene is TRBJ2-1, the V gene TRBV13, with TRBD2 matching 12 bases. This CDR3 is CASSLGASGRAWDEQFF. In DNA form, the CDR3 reads TGTGCCAGCAGCTTAGGGGCTAGCGGGAGGGCCTGGGATGAGCAGTTCTTC.